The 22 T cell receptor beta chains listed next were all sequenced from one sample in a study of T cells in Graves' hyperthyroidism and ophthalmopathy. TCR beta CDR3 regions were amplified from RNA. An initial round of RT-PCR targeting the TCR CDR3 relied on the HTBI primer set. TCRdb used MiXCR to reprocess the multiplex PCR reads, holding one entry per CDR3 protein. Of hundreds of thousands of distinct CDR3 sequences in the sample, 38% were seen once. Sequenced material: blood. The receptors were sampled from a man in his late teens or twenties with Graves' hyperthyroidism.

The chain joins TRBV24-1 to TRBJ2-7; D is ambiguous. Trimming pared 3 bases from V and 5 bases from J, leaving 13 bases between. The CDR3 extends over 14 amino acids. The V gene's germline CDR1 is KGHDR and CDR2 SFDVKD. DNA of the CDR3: TGTGCCACCAGTGATCGGTATTCACCTGACGAGCAGTACTTC. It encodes CATSDRYSPDEQYF.

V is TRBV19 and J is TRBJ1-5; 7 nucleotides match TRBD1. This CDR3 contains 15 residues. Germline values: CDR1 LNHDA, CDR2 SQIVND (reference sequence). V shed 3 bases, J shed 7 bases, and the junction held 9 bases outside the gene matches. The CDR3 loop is CASSIQAGGSQPQHF. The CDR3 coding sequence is TGTGCCAGTAGTATTCAGGCAGGGGGAAGCCAGCCCCAGCATTTT.

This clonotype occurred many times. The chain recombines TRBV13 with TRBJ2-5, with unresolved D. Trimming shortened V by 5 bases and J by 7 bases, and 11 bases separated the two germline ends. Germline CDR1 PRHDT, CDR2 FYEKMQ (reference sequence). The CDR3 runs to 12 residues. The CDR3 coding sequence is TGTGCCAGCAGCCTCGATATGGGGACCCAGTACTTC. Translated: CASSLDMGTQYF. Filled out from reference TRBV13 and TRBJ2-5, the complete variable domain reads AAGVIQSPRHLIKEKRETATLKCYPIPRHDTVYWYQQGPGQDPQFLISFYEKMQSDKGSIPDRFSAQQFSDYHSELNMSSLELGDSALYFCASSLDMGTQYFGPGTRLLVL.

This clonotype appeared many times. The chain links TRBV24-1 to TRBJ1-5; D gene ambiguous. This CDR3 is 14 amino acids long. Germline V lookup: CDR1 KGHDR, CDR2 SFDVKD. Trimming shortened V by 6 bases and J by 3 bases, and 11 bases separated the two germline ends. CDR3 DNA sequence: TGTGCCACCAGTTTGGGCCCTTCCAATCAGCCCCAGCATTTT. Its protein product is CATSLGPSNQPQHF.

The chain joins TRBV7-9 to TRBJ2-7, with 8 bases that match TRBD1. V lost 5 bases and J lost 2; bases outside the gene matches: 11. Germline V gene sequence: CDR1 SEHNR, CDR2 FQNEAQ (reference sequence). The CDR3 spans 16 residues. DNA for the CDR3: TGTGCCAGCAGCCACCCCCGGGACAGGATGACCTACGAGCAGTACTTC. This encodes CASSHPRDRMTYEQYF.

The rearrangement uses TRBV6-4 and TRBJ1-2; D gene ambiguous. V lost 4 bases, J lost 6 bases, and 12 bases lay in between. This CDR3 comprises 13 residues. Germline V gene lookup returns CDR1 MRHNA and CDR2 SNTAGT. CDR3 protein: CASSGKEFHGYTF. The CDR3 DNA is TGTGCCAGCAGTGGGAAGGAATTCCATGGCTACACCTTC.

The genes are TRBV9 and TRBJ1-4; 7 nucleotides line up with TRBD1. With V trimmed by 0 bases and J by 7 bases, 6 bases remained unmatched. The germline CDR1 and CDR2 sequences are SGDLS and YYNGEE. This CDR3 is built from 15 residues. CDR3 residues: CASSVVEGQAEKLFF. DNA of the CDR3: TGTGCCAGCAGCGTAGTCGAAGGACAGGCTGAAAAACTGTTTTTT.

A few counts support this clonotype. The CDR3 sequence is CASSIPGTGDRETQYF. The CDR3 DNA is TGTGCCAGCAGTATCCCCGGGACAGGGGATCGGGAGACCCAGTACTTC. This chain uses TRBV2 with TRBJ2-5, with TRBD1 identical over 10 bases. The CDR3 sequence is 16 residues long. Germline CDR1 reads SNHLY; CDR2 reads FYNNEI. The V segment lost 5 bases and the J segment 5 bases; nucleotides outside the gene matches: 11.

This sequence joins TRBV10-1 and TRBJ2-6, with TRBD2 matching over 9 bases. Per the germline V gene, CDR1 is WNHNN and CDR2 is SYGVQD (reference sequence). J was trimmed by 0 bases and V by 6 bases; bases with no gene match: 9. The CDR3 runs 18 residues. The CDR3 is CASSQDLAGSSGANVLTF. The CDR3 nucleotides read TGCGCCAGCAGCCAAGACCTAGCGGGGAGCTCTGGGGCCAACGTCCTGACTTTC.

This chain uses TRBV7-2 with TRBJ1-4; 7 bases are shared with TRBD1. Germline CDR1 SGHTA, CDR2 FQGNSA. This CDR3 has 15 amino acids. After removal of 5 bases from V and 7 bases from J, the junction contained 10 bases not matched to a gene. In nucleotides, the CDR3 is TGTGCCAGCAGCCCTACAGGGGCTAAGATTGAAAAACTGTTTTTT. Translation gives CASSPTGAKIEKLFF.

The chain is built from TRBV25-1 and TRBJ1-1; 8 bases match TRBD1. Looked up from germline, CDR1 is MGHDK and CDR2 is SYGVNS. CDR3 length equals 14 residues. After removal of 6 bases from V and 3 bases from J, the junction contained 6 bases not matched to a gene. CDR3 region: CASSQTGADTEAFF. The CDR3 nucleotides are TGTGCCAGCAGCCAGACAGGGGCTGACACTGAAGCTTTCTTT.

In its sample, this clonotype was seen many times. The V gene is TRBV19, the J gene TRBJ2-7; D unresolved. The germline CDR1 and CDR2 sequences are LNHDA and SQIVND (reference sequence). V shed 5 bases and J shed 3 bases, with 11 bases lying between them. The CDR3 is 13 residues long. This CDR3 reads CASSPARDYEQYF. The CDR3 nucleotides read TGTGCCAGTAGTCCCGCGCGAGACTACGAGCAGTACTTC.

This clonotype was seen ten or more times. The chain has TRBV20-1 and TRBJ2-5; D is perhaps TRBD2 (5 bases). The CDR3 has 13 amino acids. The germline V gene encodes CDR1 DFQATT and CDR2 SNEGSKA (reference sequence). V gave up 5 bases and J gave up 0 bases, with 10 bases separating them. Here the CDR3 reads CSALGLYQETQYF. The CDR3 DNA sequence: TGCAGTGCTCTCGGACTTTACCAAGAGACCCAGTACTTC.

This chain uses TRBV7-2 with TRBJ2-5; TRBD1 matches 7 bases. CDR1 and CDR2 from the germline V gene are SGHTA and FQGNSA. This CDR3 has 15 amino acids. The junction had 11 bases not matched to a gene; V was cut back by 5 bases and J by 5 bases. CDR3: CASSIRQGVGETQYF. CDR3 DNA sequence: TGTGCCAGCAGCATACGGCAGGGGGTAGGGGAGACCCAGTACTTC. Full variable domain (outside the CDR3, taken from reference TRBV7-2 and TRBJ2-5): GAGVSQSPSNKVTEKGKDVELRCDPISGHTALYWYRQSLGQGLEFLIYFQGNSAPDKSGLPSDRFSAERTGGSVSTLTIQRTQQEDSAVYLCASSIRQGVGETQYFGPGTRLLVL.

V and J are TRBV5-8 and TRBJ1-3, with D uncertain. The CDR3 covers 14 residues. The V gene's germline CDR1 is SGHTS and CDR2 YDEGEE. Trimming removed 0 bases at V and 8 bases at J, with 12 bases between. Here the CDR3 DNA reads TGTGCCAGCAGCTTGGGACGGTCCGTGGACACCATATATTTT. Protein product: CASSLGRSVDTIYF.

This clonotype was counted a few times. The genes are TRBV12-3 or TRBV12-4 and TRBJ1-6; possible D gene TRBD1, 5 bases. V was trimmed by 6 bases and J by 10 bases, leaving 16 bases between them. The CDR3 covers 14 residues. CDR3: CASSRGGVGSPLHF. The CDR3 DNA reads TGTGCCAGCAGCCGGGGGGGTGTCGGGTCACCCCTCCACTTT.

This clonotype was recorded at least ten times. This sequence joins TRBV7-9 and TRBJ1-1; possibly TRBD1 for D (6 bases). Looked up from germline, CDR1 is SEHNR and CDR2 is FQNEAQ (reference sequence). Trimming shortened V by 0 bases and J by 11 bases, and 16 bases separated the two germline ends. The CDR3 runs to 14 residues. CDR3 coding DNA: TGTGCCAGCAGCTTAGCCGACAGGCCCGTCGAGGCTTTCTTT. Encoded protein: CASSLADRPVEAFF.

CDR3 region: CASSPPFSQGDSPLHF. The CDR3 bases are TGTGCCAGCTCACCACCTTTCTCACAGGGTGATTCACCCCTCCACTTT. The chain carries TRBV19 and TRBJ1-6; perhaps TRBD1 as D (6 bases). This CDR3 contains 16 residues. V was clipped by 9 bases and J by 8 bases, with 23 bases between them. The germline gives CDR1 LNHDA, CDR2 SQIVND (reference sequence).

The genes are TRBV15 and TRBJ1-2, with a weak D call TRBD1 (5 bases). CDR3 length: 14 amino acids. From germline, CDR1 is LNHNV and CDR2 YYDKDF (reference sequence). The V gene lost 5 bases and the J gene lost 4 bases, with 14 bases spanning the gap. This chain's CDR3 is CATSGRDFGYGYTF. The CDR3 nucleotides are TGTGCCACCAGCGGCAGGGATTTTGGCTATGGCTACACCTTC.

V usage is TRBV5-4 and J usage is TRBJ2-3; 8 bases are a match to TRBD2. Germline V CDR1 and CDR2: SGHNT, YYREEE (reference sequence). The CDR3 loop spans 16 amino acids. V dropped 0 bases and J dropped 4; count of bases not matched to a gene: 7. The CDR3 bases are TGTGCCAGCAGCTTGGGAAGCGGGAGCTTTTCAGATACGCAGTATTTT. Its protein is CASSLGSGSFSDTQYF.

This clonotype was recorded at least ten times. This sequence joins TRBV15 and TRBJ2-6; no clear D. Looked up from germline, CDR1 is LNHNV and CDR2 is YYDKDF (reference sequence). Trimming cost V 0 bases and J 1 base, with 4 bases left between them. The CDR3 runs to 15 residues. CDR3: CATSRDLSGANVLTF. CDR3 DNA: TGTGCCACCAGCAGAGATCTATCTGGGGCCAACGTCCTGACTTTC.

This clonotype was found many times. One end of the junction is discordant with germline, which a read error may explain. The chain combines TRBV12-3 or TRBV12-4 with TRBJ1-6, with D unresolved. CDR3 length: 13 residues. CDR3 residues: CASSLGWNSPLHF. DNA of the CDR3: TGTGCCAGCAGCTTAGGGTGGAATTCACCCCTCCACTTT.